This T cell receptor beta chain originates from a study of T cell repertoires and leukemia-associated antigens (dated by TCRdb to between 2018 and 2021). Describing the broader study: Each sample yielded about 5.1 to 7 million read pairs and roughly 3.3 to 5.0 million effective reads, about 16 million effective reads overall. Results the study describes overall, beyond this receptor: No significant differences among the four groups were observed in the numbers of Vbeta genes (roughly 61), Jbeta genes (over 13), VDJ rearrangements, or unique CDR3s. The antigen specificity and function of the expanded clones were not directly tested and needed further investigation.

This clonotype was seen at least ten times. Its antigen remains undetermined. Qualities for individual bases were not recorded, and no much larger clone is one base off. As a first step, CD3+ T cells were rested overnight at roughly 2.7 million cells/mL in RPMI 1640 lacking fetal bovine serum. CD3+ T cells were isolated from PBMCs with MACS immunomagnetic beads following the manufacturer's instructions. Total RNA was extracted from the cultured T cells with TRIzol reagent. TCRbeta libraries were amplified from RNA by 5' rapid amplification of cDNA ends (5'RACE). Before sequencing, library concentration and integrity were assessed using Qubit, an Agilent instrument, and quantitative PCR. Sequencing of qualified libraries was performed on Illumina HiSeq or MiSeq by a commercial service provider. Turning to the authors' computational methods: TCR sequences in each sample were identified with MiXCR version 1.8.2. Qualified clones required a CDR3 longer than four amino acids, an in-frame nucleotide length, and no stop codon. A read containing the complete CDR3 structure was defined as an effective read. RT-PCR with 24 Vbeta primers, GeneScan spectratyping, and Sanger sequencing were used to validate expanded clones. TCRdb trimmed the raw reads at Q25, called clones with MiXCR and kept productive beta chains. Identical CDR3 proteins give one entry, which carries the most common genes and DNA. The V and J calls reflect TCRdb's pipeline rather than the authors' work. The sample data list 11,000 to 15,000 distinct CDR3 sequences, and roughly 40% of these were observed just once. Approximately 8.7% of the sample is held by the ten biggest clonotypes.

This receptor was obtained from a female donor in good health. Sequenced sample: CD3+ T cells sorted from blood and cultured.

The DNA is TGTGCCAGCAGCTTGGTGGGATTCCCAGATACGCAGTATTTT. Its protein reads: CASSLVGFPDTQYF. Recombination joined TRBV5-4 with TRBJ2-3; the D gene identity is not certain. V loses 0 bases of germline sequence and J loses 4 bases, and the interval between the two ends is 9 bases. CDR1 and CDR2, per the germline V gene (reference sequence), are SGHNT and YYREEE. Reading from cysteine to phenylalanine, the CDR3 counts 14 amino acids. Only the CDR3 DNA is retained, 42 bases long and in frame from the first base.